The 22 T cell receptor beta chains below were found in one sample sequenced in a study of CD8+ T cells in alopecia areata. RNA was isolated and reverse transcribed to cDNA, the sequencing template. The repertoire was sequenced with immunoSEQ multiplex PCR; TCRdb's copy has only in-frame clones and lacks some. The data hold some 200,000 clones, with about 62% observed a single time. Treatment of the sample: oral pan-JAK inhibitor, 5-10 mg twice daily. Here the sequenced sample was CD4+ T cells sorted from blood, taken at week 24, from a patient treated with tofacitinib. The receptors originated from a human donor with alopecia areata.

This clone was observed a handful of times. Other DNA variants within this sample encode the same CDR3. The CDR3 protein is CASSFSGANVLTF. In DNA, the CDR3 is TGTGCCAGCAGTTTCTCGGGGGCCAACGTCCTGACTTTC. The chain links TRBV27 to TRBJ2-6; D not certain. The CDR3 spans 13 residues. Germline loops: CDR1 MNHEY, CDR2 SMNVEV (reference sequence). Trimming shortened V by 3 bases and J by 4 bases, and 4 bases separated the two germline ends.

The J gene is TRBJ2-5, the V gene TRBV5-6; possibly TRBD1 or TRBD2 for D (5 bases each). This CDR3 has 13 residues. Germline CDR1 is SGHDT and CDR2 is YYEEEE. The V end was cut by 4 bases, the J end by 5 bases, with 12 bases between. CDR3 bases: TGTGCCAGCAGCCGTCGGGGCCTGGAGACCCAGTACTTC. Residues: CASSRRGLETQYF.

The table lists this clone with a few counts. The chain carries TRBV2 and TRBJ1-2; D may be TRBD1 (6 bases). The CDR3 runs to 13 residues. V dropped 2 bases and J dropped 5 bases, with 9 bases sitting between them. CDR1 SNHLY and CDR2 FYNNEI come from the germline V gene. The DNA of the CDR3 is TGTGCCAGCAGTGAATCCAGGGGATATGGCTACACCTTC. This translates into CASSESRGYGYTF.

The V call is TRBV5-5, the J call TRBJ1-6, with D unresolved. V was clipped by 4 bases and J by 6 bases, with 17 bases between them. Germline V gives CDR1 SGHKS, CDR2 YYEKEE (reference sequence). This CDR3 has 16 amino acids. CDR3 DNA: TGTGCCAGCAGCGTCCTATCGCGGGGAATTAATTCACCCCTCCACTTT. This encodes CASSVLSRGINSPLHF.

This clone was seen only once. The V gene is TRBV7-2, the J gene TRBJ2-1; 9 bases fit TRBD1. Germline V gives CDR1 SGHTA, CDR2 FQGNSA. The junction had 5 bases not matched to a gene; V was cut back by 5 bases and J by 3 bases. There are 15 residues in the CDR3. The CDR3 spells CASSTWTGDYNEQFF. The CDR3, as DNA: TGTGCCAGCAGCACCTGGACAGGGGACTACAATGAGCAGTTCTTC.

CDR3 DNA sequence: TGCGCCAGCAGCCAACCTCTGGGGGCAGAAACTCAAGAGACCCAGTACTTC. It encodes CASSQPLGAETQETQYF. The chain employs TRBV4-3 and TRBJ2-5; possible D gene TRBD1, 6 bases. V was trimmed by 2 bases and J by 2 bases, leaving 18 bases between them. The CDR3 sequence is 17 residues long. Germline V gene sequence: CDR1 LGHNA, CDR2 YSLEER.

In DNA, the CDR3 is TGCAGTGCCCTTGGACAGGGAACGCAGTACTTC. Amino acids: CSALGQGTQYF. The rearrangement uses TRBV20-1 and TRBJ2-7; 8 nucleotides align to TRBD1. The germline CDR1 and CDR2 sequences are DFQATT and SNEGSKA (reference sequence). J gave up 9 bases and V 6 bases, and 7 bases lay outside the gene matches. This CDR3 spans 11 amino acids.

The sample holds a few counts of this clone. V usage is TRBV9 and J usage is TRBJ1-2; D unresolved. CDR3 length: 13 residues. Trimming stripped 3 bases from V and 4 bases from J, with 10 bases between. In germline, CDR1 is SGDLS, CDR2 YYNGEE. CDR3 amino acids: CASSERGSYGYTF. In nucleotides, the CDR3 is TGTGCCAGCAGCGAGAGAGGCAGCTATGGCTACACCTTC. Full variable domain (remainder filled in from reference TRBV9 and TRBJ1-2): DSGVTQTPKHLITATGQRVTLRCSPRSGDLSVYWYQQSLDQGLQFLIQYYNGEERAKGNILERFSAQQFPDLHSELNLSSLELGDSALYFCASSERGSYGYTFGSGTRLTVV.

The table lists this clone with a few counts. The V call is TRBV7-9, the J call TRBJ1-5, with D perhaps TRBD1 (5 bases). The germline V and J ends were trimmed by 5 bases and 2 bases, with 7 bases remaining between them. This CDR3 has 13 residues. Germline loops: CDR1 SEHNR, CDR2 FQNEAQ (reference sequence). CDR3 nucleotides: TGTGCCAGCAGCGGAGGGGGCAATCAGCCCCAGCATTTT. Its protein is CASSGGGNQPQHF.

CDR3 residues: CASSYSSLGIGYTF. In DNA, the CDR3 is TGTGCCAGCAGTTACTCGAGTTTAGGGATCGGCTACACCTTC. The chain combines TRBV6-5 with TRBJ1-2; D remains ambiguous. There are 14 residues in the CDR3. V was clipped by 0 bases and J by 8 bases, with 13 bases between them. The germline gives CDR1 MNHEY, CDR2 SVGAGI.

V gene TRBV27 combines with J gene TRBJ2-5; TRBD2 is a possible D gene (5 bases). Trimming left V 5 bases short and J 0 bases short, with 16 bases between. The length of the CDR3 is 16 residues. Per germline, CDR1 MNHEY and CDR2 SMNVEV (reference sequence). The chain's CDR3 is CASSLAKIENQETQYF. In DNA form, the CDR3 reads TGTGCCAGCAGTCTAGCCAAGATCGAGAACCAAGAGACCCAGTACTTC.

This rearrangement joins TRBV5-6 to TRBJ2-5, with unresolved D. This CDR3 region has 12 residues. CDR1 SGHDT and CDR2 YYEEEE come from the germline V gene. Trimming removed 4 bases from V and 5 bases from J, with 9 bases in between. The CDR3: CASSTSPETQYF. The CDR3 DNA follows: TGTGCCAGCAGCACGAGCCCGGAGACCCAGTACTTC.

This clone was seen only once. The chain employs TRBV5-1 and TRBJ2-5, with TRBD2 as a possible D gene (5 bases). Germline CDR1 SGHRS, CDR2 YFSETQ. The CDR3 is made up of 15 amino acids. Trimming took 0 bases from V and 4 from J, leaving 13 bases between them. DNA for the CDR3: TGCGCCAGCAGCTTGGTTATGAGGGCGGGAGAGACCCAGTACTTC. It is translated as CASSLVMRAGETQYF.

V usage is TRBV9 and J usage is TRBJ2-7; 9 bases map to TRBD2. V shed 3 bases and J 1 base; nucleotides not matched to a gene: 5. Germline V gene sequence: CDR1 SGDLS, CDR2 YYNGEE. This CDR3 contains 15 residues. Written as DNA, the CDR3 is TGTGCCAGCAGCGGGGGACTAGCCGCTTCCTACGAGCAGTACTTC. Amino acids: CASSGGLAASYEQYF.

The CDR3, as DNA: TGCGCCAGCAGCCCCCCGAGCTCCTACAATGAGCAGTTCTTC. Translation: CASSPPSSYNEQFF. This chain uses TRBV5-1 with TRBJ2-1; D is undetermined. The CDR3 runs 14 residues. V gave up 4 bases and J gave up 0 bases, with 8 bases separating them. CDR1 SGHRS and CDR2 YFSETQ come from the germline V gene.

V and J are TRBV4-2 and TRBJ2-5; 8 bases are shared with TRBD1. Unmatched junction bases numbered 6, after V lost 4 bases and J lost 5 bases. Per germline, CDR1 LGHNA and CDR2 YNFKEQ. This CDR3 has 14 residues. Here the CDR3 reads CASSRLDRGETQYF. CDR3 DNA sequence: TGTGCCAGCAGCCGACTCGACAGGGGTGAGACCCAGTACTTC.

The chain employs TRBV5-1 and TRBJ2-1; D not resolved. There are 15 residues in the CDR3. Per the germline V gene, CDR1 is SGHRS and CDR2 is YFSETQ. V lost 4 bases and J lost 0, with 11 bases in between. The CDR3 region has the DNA TGCGCCAGCAGCACCCCGAAGAGCTCCTACAATGAGCAGTTCTTC. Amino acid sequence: CASSTPKSSYNEQFF.

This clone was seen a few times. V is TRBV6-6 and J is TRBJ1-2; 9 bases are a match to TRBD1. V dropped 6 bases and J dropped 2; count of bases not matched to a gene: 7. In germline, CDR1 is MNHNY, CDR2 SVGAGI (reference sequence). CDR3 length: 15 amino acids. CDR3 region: CASSLRTGGNYGYTF. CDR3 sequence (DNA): TGTGCCAGCAGCCTCCGTACAGGGGGCAACTATGGCTACACCTTC.

The CDR3 sequence is CASRPPTGENSPLHF. CDR3 nucleotide sequence: TGTGCCAGCAGGCCCCCGACAGGGGAGAATTCACCCCTCCACTTT. The rearrangement links TRBV5-5 to TRBJ1-6; 8 nucleotides line up with TRBD1. V was clipped by 5 bases and J by 7 bases; unmatched bases: 8. Germline lookup yields CDR1 SGHKS and CDR2 YYEKEE (reference sequence). The CDR3 contains 15 residues.

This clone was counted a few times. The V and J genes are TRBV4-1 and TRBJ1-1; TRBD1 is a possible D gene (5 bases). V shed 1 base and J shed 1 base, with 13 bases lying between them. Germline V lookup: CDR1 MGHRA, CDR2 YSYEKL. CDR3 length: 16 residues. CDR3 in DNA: TGCGCCAGCAGCCAAGTTATCGGGACGGAGAACACTGAAGCTTTCTTT. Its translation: CASSQVIGTENTEAFF.

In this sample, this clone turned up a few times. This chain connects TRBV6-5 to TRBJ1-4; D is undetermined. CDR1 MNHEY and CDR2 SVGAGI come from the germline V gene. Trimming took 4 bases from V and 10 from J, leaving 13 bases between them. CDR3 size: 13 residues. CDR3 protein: CASSSQAGGKLFF. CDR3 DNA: TGTGCCAGCAGTTCTCAGGCGGGAGGAAAACTGTTTTTT.

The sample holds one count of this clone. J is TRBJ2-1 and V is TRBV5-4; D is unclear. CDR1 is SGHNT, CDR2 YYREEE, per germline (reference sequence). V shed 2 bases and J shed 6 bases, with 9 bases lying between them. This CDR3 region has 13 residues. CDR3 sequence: CASSFTPPNEQFF. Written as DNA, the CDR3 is TGTGCCAGCAGCTTCACCCCACCCAATGAGCAGTTCTTC. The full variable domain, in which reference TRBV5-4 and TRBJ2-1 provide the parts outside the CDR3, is ETGVTQSPTHLIKTRGQQVTLRCSSQSGHNTVSWYQQALGQGPQFIFQYYREEENGRGNFPPRFSGLQFPNYSSELNVNALELDDSALYLCASSFTPPNEQFFGPGTRLTVL.